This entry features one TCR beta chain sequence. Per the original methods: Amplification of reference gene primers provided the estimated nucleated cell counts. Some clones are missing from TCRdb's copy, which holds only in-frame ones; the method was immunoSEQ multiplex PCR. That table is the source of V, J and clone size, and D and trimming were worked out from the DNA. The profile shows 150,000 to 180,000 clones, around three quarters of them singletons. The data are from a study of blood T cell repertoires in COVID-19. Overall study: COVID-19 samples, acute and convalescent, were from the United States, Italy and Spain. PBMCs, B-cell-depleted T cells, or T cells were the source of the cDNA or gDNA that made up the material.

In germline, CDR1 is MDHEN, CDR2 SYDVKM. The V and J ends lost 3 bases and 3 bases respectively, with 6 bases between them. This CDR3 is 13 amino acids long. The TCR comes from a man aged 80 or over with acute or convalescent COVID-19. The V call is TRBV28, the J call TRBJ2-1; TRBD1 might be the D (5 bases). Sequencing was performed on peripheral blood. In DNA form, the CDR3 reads TGTGCCAGCAGTTTTGACAGCTACAATGAGCAGTTCTTC. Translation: CASSFDSYNEQFF.